The subject of this entry is one T cell receptor (beta chain). The data were taken from a study of T cell clones after liver transplantation. Across the study: HCV positivity affected three of eight recipients; the rest lacked autoimmune or viral indications.

Measured with immunoSEQ multiplex PCR; TCRdb has only the in-frame clones, and not every one. The table has about 68,000 clones, nearly 95% seen once. The clonotype originates from a human patient who received a liver transplant. A subset of T cells may come from the graft donor. The sequenced sample was CD4+ T cells from blood, obtained approximately 27 months after liver transplant.

Here the CDR3 DNA reads TGTGCCAGCAGTGGCACTGTTGGGACGGATATATATTTT. It specifies CASSGTVGTDIYF. The chain has TRBV6-1 and TRBJ1-3, with a tentative D call TRBD1 (5 bases). The V end was cut by 4 bases, the J end by 13 bases, with 17 bases between. The CDR3 covers 13 residues. Germline-derived CDR1 and CDR2 are MNHNS and SASEGT.